A selection of T cell receptor beta chains follows, all from one sample in a study of circulating tumor DNA in untreated peripheral T-cell lymphoma. Sequencing was performed with immunoSEQ multiplex PCR; in TCRdb, only in-frame clones are kept and a portion is missing. The sample holds thousands of clones, roughly 80% seen once. Sequenced material: tumor tissue. The receptor set was obtained from a human donor with peripheral T-cell lymphoma. Both conserved end residues are part of each CDR3. Fields, in order: clone size, V gene, J gene, CDR3 protein. Size is omitted from some rows. Given values are once, few, many or a class for expanded clones.

abundance: few; v_gene: TRBV19; j_gene: TRBJ2-7; CDR3aa: CASSPTLGYEQYF
abundance: few; v_gene: TRBV29-1; j_gene: TRBJ2-5; CDR3aa: CSVIRTSQETQYF
abundance: -; v_gene: TRBV28; j_gene: TRBJ2-3; CDR3aa: CASPIVRRGADYSTDTQYF
abundance: once; v_gene: TRBV6-8; j_gene: TRBJ1-5; CDR3aa: CASSYSPNQPQHF
abundance: -; v_gene: TRBV6-8; j_gene: TRBJ1-2; CDR3aa: CAISAVGNYGYTF
abundance: -; v_gene: TRBV28; j_gene: TRBJ1-5; CDR3aa: CASSLDRTGPNQPQHF
abundance: few; v_gene: TRBV15; j_gene: TRBJ1-5; CDR3aa: CATSRETSREPQHF
abundance: -; v_gene: TRBV6-7; j_gene: TRBJ2-3; CDR3aa: CASSSADSTDTQYF
abundance: -; v_gene: TRBV7-5; j_gene: TRBJ2-5; CDR3aa: CASSLARSASGQETQYF
abundance: -; v_gene: TRBV5-2; j_gene: TRBJ2-1; CDR3aa: CASRSGGYNEQFF
abundance: -; v_gene: TRBV10-2; j_gene: TRBJ2-3; CDR3aa: CASSDRSTSDTQYF
abundance: -; v_gene: TRBV6-8; j_gene: TRBJ2-6; CDR3aa: CASSYRGQSLETSGANVLTF
abundance: -; v_gene: TRBV4-1; j_gene: TRBJ1-1; CDR3aa: CASSQRWDKEAFF
abundance: -; v_gene: TRBV11-3; j_gene: TRBJ2-3; CDR3aa: CASSLGQAGTDTQYF
abundance: once; v_gene: TRBV15; j_gene: TRBJ2-2; CDR3aa: CATSRGADTGELFF
abundance: -; v_gene: TRBV5-1; j_gene: TRBJ2-7; CDR3aa: CASSLSGTGVGEQYF
abundance: -; v_gene: TRBV18; j_gene: TRBJ1-5; CDR3aa: CASSQGQNNQPQHF
abundance: -; v_gene: TRBV11-3; j_gene: TRBJ2-2; CDR3aa: CASSLDLITGELFF